These 28 T cell receptor beta chains originate from one sample sequenced in a study of human T cells and chemical hapten exposure. As to time point: pre-sensitization, week 0. The treatment here: therapeutic diphenylcyclopropenone sensitization with weekly scalp DPC. MiXCR was run by TCRdb on the RACE reads, yielding one entry per CDR3 protein. The table lists approximately 320,000 distinct CDR3 sequences, 4.5% to 5.5% of them singletons. The sample consisted of whole blood, taken in connection with sensitization to the hapten diphenylcyclopropenone (DPC). These receptors originate from a woman younger than 30 with alopecia areata. Some clones in this sample may be carry-over from other donors' samples.

The V gene is TRBV28, the J gene TRBJ2-5; D possibly corresponds to TRBD1 (6 bases). V was clipped by 8 bases and J by 2 bases, with 12 bases between them. The CDR3 runs 13 residues. The germline V gene encodes CDR1 MDHEN and CDR2 SYDVKM. The CDR3 region has the DNA TGTGCCAGCGGACGAGGGGGTCAAGAGACCCAGTACTTC. It yields the protein CASGRGGQETQYF.

This clonotype was seen many times. The V and J genes are TRBV4-1 and TRBJ2-1, with D hard to call. V was pared by 0 bases and J by 9 bases, with 9 bases between. Germline-derived CDR1 and CDR2 are MGHRA and YSYEKL. The CDR3 runs to 13 residues. In nucleotides, the CDR3 is TGCGCCAGCAGCCAAGATCTGGAGAGTGAGCAGTTCTTC. It is translated as CASSQDLESEQFF.

This clonotype was counted at least ten times. The genes are TRBV3-1 and TRBJ2-7, with 8 bases fitting TRBD1. J gave up 0 bases and V 2 bases, and 6 bases lay outside the gene matches. The CDR3 is made up of 16 amino acids. Per germline, CDR1 LGHDT and CDR2 YNNKEL (reference sequence). CDR3 region: CASSQFRGQVSYEQYF. CDR3 coding DNA: TGTGCCAGCAGCCAATTCCGGGGACAGGTCTCCTACGAGCAGTACTTC.

In its sample, this clonotype was seen many times. This chain joins TRBV6-5 and TRBJ1-2; no firm D call. Germline V CDR1 and CDR2: MNHEY, SVGAGI. The V end was cut by 2 bases, the J end by 4 bases, with 14 bases between. The CDR3 has 15 amino acids. The CDR3 DNA follows: TGTGCCAGCAGTTACGGGCAGGCAGTTTTCTATGGCTACACCTTC. This translates into CASSYGQAVFYGYTF.

This clonotype showed up just a few times. The chain couples TRBV7-2 to TRBJ2-5; 10 positions match TRBD2. Trimming at V came to 2 bases and at J to 3 bases, leaving 3 bases not matched to a gene. CDR3 length: 15 residues. CDR1 is SGHTA, CDR2 FQGNSA, per germline. CDR3 DNA: TGTGCCAGCAGCTTAACTAGCGGGGCGGAAGAGACCCAGTACTTC. Translation: CASSLTSGAEETQYF.

This clonotype was found a few times. The genes are TRBV27 and TRBJ2-7, with D perhaps matching TRBD1 or TRBD2 (5 bases each). The CDR3 loop spans 17 amino acids. The germline V gene has CDR1 MNHEY and CDR2 SMNVEV (reference sequence). Between the trimmed V and J ends, which lost 3 bases and 0 bases, there was a span of 18 bases. The DNA of the CDR3 is TGTGCCAGCAGTTTTATTTCGGCAGGGACGCGCTCCTACGAGCAGTACTTC. It translates to CASSFISAGTRSYEQYF.

This clonotype was counted only a few times. The genes are TRBV20-1 and TRBJ2-3; TRBD2 matches 10 bases. Germline values: CDR1 DFQATT, CDR2 SNEGSKA (reference sequence). The CDR3 is 17 amino acids. Trimming took 0 bases from V and 0 from J; bases not matched to a gene: 6. In nucleotides, the CDR3 is TGCAGTGCTAGAGATCTTCTAGCGGGGGTGAGCACAGATACGCAGTATTTT. Amino acid sequence: CSARDLLAGVSTDTQYF.

The chain recombines TRBV7-9 with TRBJ1-5; D perhaps matches TRBD1 (6 bases). Trimming pared 5 bases from V and 4 bases from J, leaving 12 bases between. Looked up from germline, CDR1 is SEHNR and CDR2 is FQNEAQ (reference sequence). CDR3 size: 14 residues. The CDR3 spells CASSGEGGNQPQHF. The CDR3 bases are TGTGCCAGCAGCGGAGAGGGGGGTAATCAGCCCCAGCATTTT.

The chain carries TRBV7-9 and TRBJ2-6, with TRBD1 identical over 9 bases. The CDR3 sequence is 17 residues long. The junction had 6 bases not matched to a gene; V was cut back by 4 bases and J by 2 bases. The germline CDR1 and CDR2 sequences are SEHNR and FQNEAQ (reference sequence). The CDR3 is CASSSNRGLTGANVLTF. The CDR3 DNA sequence: TGTGCCAGCAGCTCAAACAGGGGGCTGACTGGGGCCAACGTCCTGACTTTC. The variable domain in full, with the rest retrieved from reference TRBV7-9 and TRBJ2-6, is DTGVSQNPRHKITKRGQNVTFRCDPISEHNRLYWYRQTLGQGPEFLTYFQNEAQLEKSRLLSDRFSAERPKGSFSTLEIQRTEQGDSAMYLCASSSNRGLTGANVLTFGAGSRLTVL.

Only a few counts were recorded for this clonotype. J is TRBJ2-2 and V is TRBV6-2 or TRBV6-3; D unresolved. This CDR3 has 16 amino acids. The germline V and J ends were trimmed by 4 bases and 0 bases, with 12 bases remaining between them. Germline lookup yields CDR1 MNHEY and CDR2 SVGEGT. The CDR3, as DNA: TGTGCCAGCAGTTTCCGACTCGCCCCGAACACCGGGGAGCTGTTTTTT. Protein sequence: CASSFRLAPNTGELFF.

Of note for this clonotype: A junction end diverges from the germline sequence, so it may reflect a read error. J is TRBJ2-5 and V is TRBV7-7; no firm D call. This CDR3 is built from 16 residues. The V gene's germline CDR1 is SSHAT and CDR2 FNYEAQ (reference sequence). The CDR3 coding sequence is TGTGCTAGCAGCTTAGGAACTGGCGGCAGAAAAGAGACCCAGTACTTC. It encodes CASSLGTGGRKETQYF.

This clonotype was seen ten or more times. The chain carries TRBV2 and TRBJ1-1; D ambiguous. The germline gives CDR1 SNHLY, CDR2 FYNNEI. V lost 8 bases and J lost 4, with 23 bases in between. This CDR3 spans 16 amino acids. CDR3 DNA: TGTGCCAGCCCCTTGGCCGGACGCCCCCGGCCCACTGAAGCTTTCTTT. This gives the protein CASPLAGRPRPTEAFF.

This clonotype occurred many times. CDR3 region: CASSDGTYEQYF. CDR3 bases: TGTGCCAGCAGTGATGGGACCTACGAGCAGTACTTC. The V and J genes are TRBV7-9 and TRBJ2-7; D is uncertain. The germline V gene has CDR1 SEHNR and CDR2 FQNEAQ (reference sequence). This CDR3 spans 12 amino acids. Trimming took off 6 bases at V and 2 bases at J, with 8 bases between the two ends.

The chain couples TRBV2 to TRBJ2-1, with 10 bases fitting TRBD2. The trim removed 7 bases at V and 3 bases at J, leaving 6 bases unmatched. The CDR3 has 15 amino acids. Germline CDR1 reads SNHLY; CDR2 reads FYNNEI. The CDR3 spells CASKSGGADYNEQFF. CDR3 bases: TGTGCCAGCAAGAGCGGGGGGGCTGACTACAATGAGCAGTTCTTC.

V and J are TRBV6-5 and TRBJ1-2; D is perhaps TRBD1 (5 bases). Germline V gene data show CDR1 as MNHEY and CDR2 as SVGAGI. Trimming pared 0 bases from V and 4 bases from J, leaving 9 bases between. CDR3 size: 14 residues. The CDR3 coding sequence is TGTGCCAGCAGTTACTCAACGGGACCCTATGGCTACACCTTC. Amino acids: CASSYSTGPYGYTF.

This clonotype came up a few times. V and J are TRBV7-2 and TRBJ1-1; D unclear. Germline V gene data show CDR1 as SGHTA and CDR2 as FQGNSA. Trimming stripped 5 bases from V and 3 bases from J, with 13 bases between. This CDR3 region has 14 residues. The CDR3 sequence: CASSLFEGYTEAFF. CDR3 DNA: TGTGCCAGCAGCCTTTTCGAGGGTTACACTGAAGCTTTCTTT.

This clonotype was observed a few times. The CDR3 sequence: CASRQGGEKLFF. In DNA form, the CDR3 reads TGTGCCAGCCGACAGGGGGGAGAAAAACTGTTTTTT. V and J are TRBV25-1 and TRBJ1-4; 9 nucleotides agree with TRBD1. The CDR3 extends over 12 amino acids. V lost 8 bases and J lost 8; bases outside the gene matches: 3. Germline-derived CDR1 and CDR2 are MGHDK and SYGVNS.

This clonotype turned up a few times. The rearrangement joins TRBV6-1 to TRBJ2-5, with 9 bases fitting TRBD2. CDR1 and CDR2 (germline): MNHNS, SASEGT. The CDR3 covers 15 residues. Losses at the gene ends were 0 bases for V and 2 bases for J; bases not matched to a gene: 1. The CDR3 protein is CASSEAAGGQETQYF. CDR3 coding DNA: TGTGCCAGCAGTGAAGCAGCGGGGGGACAAGAGACCCAGTACTTC.

This clonotype was found many times. The V call is TRBV4-3, the J call TRBJ1-3; D is perhaps TRBD1 (5 bases). Deletions cut 3 bases from V and 0 bases from J, with 12 bases between. CDR3 length: 16 residues. The germline V gene encodes CDR1 LGHNA and CDR2 YSLEER. CDR3: CASSHLNRNSGNTIYF. DNA of the CDR3: TGCGCCAGCAGCCATCTCAACAGGAACTCTGGAAACACCATATATTTT.

The sample holds a few counts of this clonotype. The V call is TRBV4-2, the J call TRBJ2-2; 8 positions agree with TRBD2. The J segment lost 4 bases and the V segment lost 0 bases, leaving 7 bases of the junction unmatched. Germline lookup yields CDR1 LGHNA and CDR2 YNFKEQ. The CDR3 length is 17 residues. This CDR3 is CASSQDRASGSTGELFF. Written as DNA, the CDR3 is TGTGCCAGCAGCCAAGATCGGGCTAGCGGGTCCACCGGGGAGCTGTTTTTT.

At least ten counts were recorded for this clonotype. The V gene is TRBV29-1, the J gene TRBJ2-3; D remains unclear. Trimming removed 5 bases at V and 0 bases at J, with 12 bases between. The germline V gene has CDR1 SQVTM and CDR2 ANQGSEA. The length of the CDR3 is 14 residues. The CDR3 protein is CSVSRTISTDTQYF. For the CDR3, the DNA is TGCAGCGTTTCCCGGACCATCAGCACAGATACGCAGTATTTT.

The V gene is TRBV5-6, the J gene TRBJ2-3; the D call may be TRBD1 or TRBD2 (5 bases each). The germline CDR1 and CDR2 sequences are SGHDT and YYEEEE. Trimming shortened V by 4 bases and J by 3 bases, and 15 bases separated the two germline ends. This CDR3 contains 15 residues. This CDR3 reads CASSQAGSSTDTQYF. CDR3 nucleotide sequence: TGTGCCAGCAGCCAAGCAGGGAGTTCGACAGATACGCAGTATTTT.

This clonotype was found many times. In DNA form, the CDR3 reads TGTGCCAGCATCAAAAGCCCTGGAAACACCATATATTTT. As protein: CASIKSPGNTIYF. The chain has TRBV5-6 and TRBJ1-3; D gene unclear. V dropped 6 bases and J dropped 2 bases, with 9 bases sitting between them. Germline lookup yields CDR1 SGHDT and CDR2 YYEEEE. CDR3 length equals 13 residues.

This clonotype was seen ten or more times. The chain uses TRBV2 and TRBJ2-5; D gene uncertain. Trimming pared 4 bases from V and 1 base from J, leaving 10 bases between. This CDR3 is built from 14 residues. Germline V gene sequence: CDR1 SNHLY, CDR2 FYNNEI. The DNA for the CDR3 is TGTGCCAGCAGTGGGGGTAGCAGCCAAGAGACCCAGTACTTC. This codes for CASSGGSSQETQYF.

The V gene is TRBV5-1, the J gene TRBJ2-2, with D perhaps being TRBD1 or TRBD2 (6 bases each). Between the trimmed V and J ends, which lost 0 bases and 3 bases, there was a span of 9 bases. This CDR3 has 15 residues. Germline values: CDR1 SGHRS, CDR2 YFSETQ. The chain's CDR3 is CASSLEGGDTGELFF. CDR3 nucleotide sequence: TGCGCCAGCAGCTTGGAGGGGGGCGACACCGGGGAGCTGTTTTTT.

This clonotype has a handful of counts. V usage is TRBV20-1 and J usage is TRBJ2-1; 12 nucleotides align to TRBD1. V was clipped by 6 bases and J by 0 bases; unmatched bases: 15. The CDR3 contains 19 residues. Germline CDR1 DFQATT, CDR2 SNEGSKA (reference sequence). The CDR3 sequence is CSAIINRDRGQSSYNEQFF. CDR3 sequence (DNA): TGCAGTGCGATCATAAACCGGGACAGGGGGCAGAGCTCCTACAATGAGCAGTTCTTC.

At least ten counts were recorded for this clonotype. The rearrangement links TRBV28 to TRBJ2-7; the D gene is possibly TRBD1 (5 bases). Germline CDR1 reads MDHEN; CDR2 reads SYDVKM. The CDR3 is made up of 12 amino acids. V was pared by 5 bases and J by 7 bases, with 12 bases between. The CDR3 DNA reads as TGTGCCAGCAGTGAGCCGAAGGGGGAGCAGTACTTC. Residues: CASSEPKGEQYF.

This clonotype was recorded at least ten times. This chain uses TRBV6-1 with TRBJ2-6, with TRBD1 identical over 11 bases. From germline, CDR1 is MNHNS and CDR2 SASEGT. V gave up 3 bases and J gave up 0 bases; unmatched junction bases: 13. The CDR3 extends over 21 amino acids. CDR3 protein: CASSDFFGQGALTSGANVLTF. Here the CDR3 DNA reads TGTGCCAGCAGTGATTTTTTTGGACAGGGGGCGCTTACCTCTGGGGCCAACGTCCTGACTTTC.